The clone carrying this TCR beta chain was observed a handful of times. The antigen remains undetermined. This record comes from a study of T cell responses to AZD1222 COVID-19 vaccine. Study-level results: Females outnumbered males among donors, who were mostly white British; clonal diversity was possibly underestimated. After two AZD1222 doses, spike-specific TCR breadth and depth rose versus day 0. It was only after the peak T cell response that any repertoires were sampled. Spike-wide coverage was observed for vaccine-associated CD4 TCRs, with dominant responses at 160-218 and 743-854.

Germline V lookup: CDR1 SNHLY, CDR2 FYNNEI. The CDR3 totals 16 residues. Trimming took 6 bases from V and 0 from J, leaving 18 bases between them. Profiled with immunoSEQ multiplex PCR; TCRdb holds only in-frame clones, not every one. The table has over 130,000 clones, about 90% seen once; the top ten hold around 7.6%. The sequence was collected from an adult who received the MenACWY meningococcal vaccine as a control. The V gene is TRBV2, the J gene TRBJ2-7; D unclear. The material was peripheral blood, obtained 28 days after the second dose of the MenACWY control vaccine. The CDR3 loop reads CASRGSGVPSSYEQYF. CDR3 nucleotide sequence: TGTGCCAGCAGAGGCTCGGGTGTCCCTAGCTCCTACGAGCAGTACTTC.